This T cell receptor (beta chain) emerged from a study of blood T cell repertoires in COVID-19. CDR3 size: 16 residues. Sequencing used immunoSEQ multiplex PCR; TCRdb keeps in-frame clones, though not all of them. Found here are a few hundred thousand clones, nearly 90% of them singletons; the top ten hold more than 0.55%. Material: peripheral blood. This receptor was identified in a human donor in a cohort sampled during active COVID-19. This sequence joins TRBV21-1 and TRBJ2-7; the DNA was not used to check the table's D call, TRBD2. TRBV21-1 corresponds to a pseudogene. CDR3 protein: CASSKCSGTASYEQYF. The CDR3 DNA sequence: TGTGCCAGCAGCAAGTGTAGCGGGACAGCTTCCTACGAGCAGTACTTC.